This paragraph reports one T cell receptor beta chain. The antigen remains unidentified. The sample originates from a study of monozygotic twins with inflammatory bowel disease. The study, taken as a whole, reports: IBD patients had lower TCRbeta diversity (inverse Simpson) than healthy co-twins.

The CDR3 is 14 amino acids. Per the germline V gene, CDR1 is MNHEY and CDR2 is SMNVEV (reference sequence). Every TCR library drew on around 3,600 ng of total RNA. Using the 5' RACE reads, TCRdb records one entry per CDR3 protein without DNA. The sample has 210,000 or so distinct CDR3 sequences, and its top ten clones hold less than 9%. The chain joins TRBV27 to TRBJ2-2; TCRdb calls TRBD1, which cannot be checked without DNA. Source material: blood. This TCR was sampled from a human donor with ulcerative colitis or Crohn's disease, or a healthy co-twin of an affected twin (not recorded which). CDR3 sequence reads: CASNVSPSYGELFF.